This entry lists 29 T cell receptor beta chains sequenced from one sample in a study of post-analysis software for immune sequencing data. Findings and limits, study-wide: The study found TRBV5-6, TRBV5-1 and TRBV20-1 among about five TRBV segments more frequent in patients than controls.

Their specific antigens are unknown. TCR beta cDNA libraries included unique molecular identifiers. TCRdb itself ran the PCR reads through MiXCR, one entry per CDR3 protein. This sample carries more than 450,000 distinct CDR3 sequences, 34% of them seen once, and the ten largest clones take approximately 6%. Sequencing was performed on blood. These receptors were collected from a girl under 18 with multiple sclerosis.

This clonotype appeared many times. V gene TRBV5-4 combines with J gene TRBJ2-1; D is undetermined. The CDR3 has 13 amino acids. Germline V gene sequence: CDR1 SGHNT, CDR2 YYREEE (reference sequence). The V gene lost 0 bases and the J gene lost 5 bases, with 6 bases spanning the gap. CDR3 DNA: TGTGCCAGCAGCTTGGCGGGCGACAATGAGCAGTTCTTC. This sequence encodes CASSLAGDNEQFF. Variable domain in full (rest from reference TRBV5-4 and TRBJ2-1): ETGVTQSPTHLIKTRGQQVTLRCSSQSGHNTVSWYQQALGQGPQFIFQYYREEENGRGNFPPRFSGLQFPNYSSELNVNALELDDSALYLCASSLAGDNEQFFGPGTRLTVL.

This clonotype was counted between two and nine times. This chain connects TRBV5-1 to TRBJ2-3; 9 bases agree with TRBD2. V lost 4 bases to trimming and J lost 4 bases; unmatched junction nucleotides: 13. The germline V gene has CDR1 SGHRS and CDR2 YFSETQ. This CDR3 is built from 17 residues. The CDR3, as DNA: TGCGCCAGCAGCACAACCCGACTAGCGGCGTCGTCAGATACGCAGTATTTT. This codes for CASSTTRLAASSDTQYF.

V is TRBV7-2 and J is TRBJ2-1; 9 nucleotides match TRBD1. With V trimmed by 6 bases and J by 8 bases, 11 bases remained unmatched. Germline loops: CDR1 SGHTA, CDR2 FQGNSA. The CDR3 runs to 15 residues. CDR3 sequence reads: CASSPAGTGYDEQFF. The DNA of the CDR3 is TGTGCCAGCAGTCCGGCGGGGACAGGGTACGATGAGCAGTTCTTC. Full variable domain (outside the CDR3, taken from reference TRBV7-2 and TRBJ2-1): GAGVSQSPSNKVTEKGKDVELRCDPISGHTALYWYRQSLGQGLEFLIYFQGNSAPDKSGLPSDRFSAERTGGSVSTLTIQRTQQEDSAVYLCASSPAGTGYDEQFFGPGTRLTVL.

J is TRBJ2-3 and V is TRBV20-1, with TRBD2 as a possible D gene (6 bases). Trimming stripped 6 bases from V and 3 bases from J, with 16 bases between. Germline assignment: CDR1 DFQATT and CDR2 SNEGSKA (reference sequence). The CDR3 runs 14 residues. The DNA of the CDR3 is TGCAGTGCAGGACTACCCGCGGGGACAGATACGCAGTATTTT. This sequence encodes CSAGLPAGTDTQYF.

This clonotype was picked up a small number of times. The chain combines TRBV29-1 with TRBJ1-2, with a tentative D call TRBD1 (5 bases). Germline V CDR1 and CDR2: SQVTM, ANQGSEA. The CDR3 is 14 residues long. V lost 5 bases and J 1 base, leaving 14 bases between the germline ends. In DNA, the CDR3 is TGCAGCGTTCCGAGGGGCGGGGGTAACTATGGCTACACCTTC. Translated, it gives CSVPRGGGNYGYTF.

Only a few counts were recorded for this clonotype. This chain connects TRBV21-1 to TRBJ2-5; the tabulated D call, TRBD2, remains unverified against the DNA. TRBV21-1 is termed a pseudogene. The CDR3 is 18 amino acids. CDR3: CASSKETGGREPKETQYF. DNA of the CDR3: TGTGCCAGCAGCAAAGAAACTGGCGGTAGGGAACCGAAAGAGACCCAGTACTTC.

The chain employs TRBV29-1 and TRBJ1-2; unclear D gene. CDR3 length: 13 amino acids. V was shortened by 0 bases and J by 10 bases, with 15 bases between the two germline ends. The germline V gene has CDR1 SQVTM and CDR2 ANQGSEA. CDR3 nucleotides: TGCAGCGTTGAAGATGGAGGTCCAAGAACCTACACCTTC. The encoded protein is CSVEDGGPRTYTF.

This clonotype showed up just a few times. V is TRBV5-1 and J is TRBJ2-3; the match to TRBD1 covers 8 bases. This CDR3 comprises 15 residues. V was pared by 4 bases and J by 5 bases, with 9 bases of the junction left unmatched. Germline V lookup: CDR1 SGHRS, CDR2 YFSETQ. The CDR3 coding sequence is TGCGCCAGCAGCGCCCAGACAGGGGAGCTAGATACGCAGTATTTT. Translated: CASSAQTGELDTQYF.

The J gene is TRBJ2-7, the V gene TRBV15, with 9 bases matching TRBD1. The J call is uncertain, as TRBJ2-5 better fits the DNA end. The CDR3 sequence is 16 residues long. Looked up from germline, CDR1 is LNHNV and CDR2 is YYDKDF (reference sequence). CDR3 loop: CATSDRGQGSQETQYF. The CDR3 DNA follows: TGTGCCACCAGCGACCGCGGACAGGGGAGCCAAGAGACCCAGTACTTC.

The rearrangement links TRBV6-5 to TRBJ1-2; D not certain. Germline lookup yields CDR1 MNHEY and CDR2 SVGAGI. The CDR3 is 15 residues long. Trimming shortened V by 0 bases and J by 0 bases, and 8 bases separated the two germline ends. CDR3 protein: CASSYSADSNYGYTF. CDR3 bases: TGTGCCAGCAGTTACTCGGCAGACTCTAACTATGGCTACACCTTC.

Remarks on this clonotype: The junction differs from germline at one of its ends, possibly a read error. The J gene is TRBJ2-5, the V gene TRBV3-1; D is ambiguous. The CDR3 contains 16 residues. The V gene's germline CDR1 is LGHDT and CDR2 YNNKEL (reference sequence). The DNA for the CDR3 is TGTGCCGGCAGCCAAGTTCCAGGTCCGCTACAAGAGACCCAGTACTTC. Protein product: CAGSQVPGPLQETQYF.

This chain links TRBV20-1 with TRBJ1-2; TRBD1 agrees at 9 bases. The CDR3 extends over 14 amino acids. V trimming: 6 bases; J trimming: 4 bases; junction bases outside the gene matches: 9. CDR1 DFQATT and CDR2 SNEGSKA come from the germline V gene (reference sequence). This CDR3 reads CSAGPGQGLYGYTF. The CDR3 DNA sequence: TGCAGTGCAGGTCCGGGACAGGGACTCTATGGCTACACCTTC.

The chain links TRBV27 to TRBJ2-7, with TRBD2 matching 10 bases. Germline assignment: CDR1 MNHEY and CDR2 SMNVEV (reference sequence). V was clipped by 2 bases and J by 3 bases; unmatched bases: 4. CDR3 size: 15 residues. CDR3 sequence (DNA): TGTGCCAGCAGTTTAAGAGCGGGGGGGTACTACGAGCAGTACTTC. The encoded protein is CASSLRAGGYYEQYF.

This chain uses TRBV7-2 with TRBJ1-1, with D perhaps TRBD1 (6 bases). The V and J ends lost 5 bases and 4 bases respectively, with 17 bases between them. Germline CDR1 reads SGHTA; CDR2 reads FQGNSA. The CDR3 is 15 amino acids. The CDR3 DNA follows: TGTGCCAGCAGCACGTACCTACAGGGAATCACTGAAGCTTTCTTT. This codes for CASSTYLQGITEAFF.

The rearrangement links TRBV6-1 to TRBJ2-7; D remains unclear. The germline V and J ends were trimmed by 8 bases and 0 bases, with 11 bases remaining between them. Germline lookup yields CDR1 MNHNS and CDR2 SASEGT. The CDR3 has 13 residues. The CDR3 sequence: CASSMHASYEQYF. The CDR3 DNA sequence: TGTGCCAGCTCTATGCACGCCTCCTACGAGCAGTACTTC.

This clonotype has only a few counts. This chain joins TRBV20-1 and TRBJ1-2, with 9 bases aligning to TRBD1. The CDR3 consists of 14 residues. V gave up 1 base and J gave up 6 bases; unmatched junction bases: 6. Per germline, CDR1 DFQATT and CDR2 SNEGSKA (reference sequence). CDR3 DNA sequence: TGCAGTGCTAGAGCGGGACAGGGAGGGGATGGCTACACCTTC. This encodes CSARAGQGGDGYTF.

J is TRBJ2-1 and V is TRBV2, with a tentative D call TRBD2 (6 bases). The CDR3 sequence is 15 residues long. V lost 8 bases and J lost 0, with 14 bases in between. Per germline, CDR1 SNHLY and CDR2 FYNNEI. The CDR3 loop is CASRVGGSSYNEQFF. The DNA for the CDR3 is TGTGCCAGCCGAGTCGGGGGTAGCTCCTACAATGAGCAGTTCTTC.

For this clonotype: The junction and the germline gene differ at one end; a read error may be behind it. The CDR3 reads CASGLLGSAGDGYTF. The CDR3 coding sequence is TGTGCCAGCGGTTTATTAGGTTCCGCGGGTGATGGCTACACCTTC. The chain combines TRBV12-3 or TRBV12-4 with TRBJ1-2; D remains ambiguous. CDR3 size: 15 residues.

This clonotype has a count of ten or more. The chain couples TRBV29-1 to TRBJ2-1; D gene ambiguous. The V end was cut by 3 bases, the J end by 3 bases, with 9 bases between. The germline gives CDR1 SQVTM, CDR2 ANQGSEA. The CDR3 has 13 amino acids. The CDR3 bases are TGCAGCGTTGAGTTAGGGTTCTACAATGAGCAGTTCTTC. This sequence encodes CSVELGFYNEQFF.

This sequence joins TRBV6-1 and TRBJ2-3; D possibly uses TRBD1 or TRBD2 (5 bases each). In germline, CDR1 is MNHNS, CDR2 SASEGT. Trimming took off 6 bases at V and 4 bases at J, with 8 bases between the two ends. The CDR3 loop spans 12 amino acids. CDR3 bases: TGTGCCAGCAGGGGACGCTCAGATACGCAGTATTTT. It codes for CASRGRSDTQYF.

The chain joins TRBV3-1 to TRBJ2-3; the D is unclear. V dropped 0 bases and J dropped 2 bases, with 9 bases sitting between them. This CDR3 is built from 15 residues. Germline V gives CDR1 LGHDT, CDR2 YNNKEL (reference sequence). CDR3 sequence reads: CASSQDGIPTDTQYF. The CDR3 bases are TGTGCCAGCAGCCAAGACGGCATCCCCACAGATACGCAGTATTTT.

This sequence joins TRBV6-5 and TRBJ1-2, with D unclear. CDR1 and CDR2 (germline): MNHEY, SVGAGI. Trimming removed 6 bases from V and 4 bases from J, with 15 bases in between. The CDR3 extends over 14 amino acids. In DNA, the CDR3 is TGTGCCAGCAGCCCTCCTGGACGGTCCTATGGCTACACCTTC. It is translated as CASSPPGRSYGYTF.

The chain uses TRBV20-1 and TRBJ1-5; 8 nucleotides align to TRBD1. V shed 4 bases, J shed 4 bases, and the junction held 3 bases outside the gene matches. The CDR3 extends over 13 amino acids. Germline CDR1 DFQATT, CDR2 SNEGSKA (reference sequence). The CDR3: CSAKGQVNQPQHF. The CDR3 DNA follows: TGCAGTGCTAAGGGACAGGTTAATCAGCCCCAGCATTTT.

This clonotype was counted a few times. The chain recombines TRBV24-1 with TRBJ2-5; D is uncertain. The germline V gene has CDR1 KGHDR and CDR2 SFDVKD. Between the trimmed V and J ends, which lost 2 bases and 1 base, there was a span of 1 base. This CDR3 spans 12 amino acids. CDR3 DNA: TGTGCCACCAGTGATTCCCAAGAGACCCAGTACTTC. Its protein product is CATSDSQETQYF.

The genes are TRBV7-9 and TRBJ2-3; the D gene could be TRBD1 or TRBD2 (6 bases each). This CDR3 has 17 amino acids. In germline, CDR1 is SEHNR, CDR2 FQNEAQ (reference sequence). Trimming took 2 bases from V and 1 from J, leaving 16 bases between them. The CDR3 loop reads CASSLTGQGTGTDTQYF. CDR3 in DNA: TGTGCCAGCAGCTTAACGGGGCAGGGGACTGGCACAGATACGCAGTATTTT. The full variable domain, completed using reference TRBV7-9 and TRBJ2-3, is DTGVSQNPRHKITKRGQNVTFRCDPISEHNRLYWYRQTLGQGPEFLTYFQNEAQLEKSRLLSDRFSAERPKGSFSTLEIQRTEQGDSAMYLCASSLTGQGTGTDTQYFGPGTRLTVL.

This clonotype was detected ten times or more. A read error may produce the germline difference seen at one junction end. The CDR3 nucleotides are TGTGCCAGCAGTCAAGGTCCATCCTACGAGCAGTACTTC. This gives the protein CASSQGPSYEQYF. This rearrangement joins TRBV4-1 to TRBJ2-7; D unclear. The CDR3 loop spans 13 amino acids. Germline V lookup: CDR1 MGHRA, CDR2 YSYEKL.

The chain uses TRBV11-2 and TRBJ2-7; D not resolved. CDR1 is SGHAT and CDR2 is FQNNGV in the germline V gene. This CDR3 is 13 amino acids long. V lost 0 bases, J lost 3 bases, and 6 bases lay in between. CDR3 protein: CASSLEADYEQYF. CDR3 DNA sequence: TGTGCCAGCAGCTTAGAGGCAGACTACGAGCAGTACTTC.

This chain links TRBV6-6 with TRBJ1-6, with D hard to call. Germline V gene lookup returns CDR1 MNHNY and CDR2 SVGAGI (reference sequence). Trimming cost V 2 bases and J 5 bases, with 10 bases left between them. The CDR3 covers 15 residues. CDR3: CASSYVRVDNSPLHF. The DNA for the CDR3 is TGTGCCAGCAGTTACGTGAGGGTGGATAATTCACCCCTCCACTTT.

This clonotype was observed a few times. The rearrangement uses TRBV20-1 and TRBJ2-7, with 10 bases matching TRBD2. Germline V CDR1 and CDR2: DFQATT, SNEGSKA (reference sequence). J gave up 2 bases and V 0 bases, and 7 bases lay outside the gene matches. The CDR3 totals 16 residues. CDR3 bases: TGCAGTGCTAGAGATATCAGCGGGGGGGGTACCTACGAGCAGTACTTC. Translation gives CSARDISGGGTYEQYF.